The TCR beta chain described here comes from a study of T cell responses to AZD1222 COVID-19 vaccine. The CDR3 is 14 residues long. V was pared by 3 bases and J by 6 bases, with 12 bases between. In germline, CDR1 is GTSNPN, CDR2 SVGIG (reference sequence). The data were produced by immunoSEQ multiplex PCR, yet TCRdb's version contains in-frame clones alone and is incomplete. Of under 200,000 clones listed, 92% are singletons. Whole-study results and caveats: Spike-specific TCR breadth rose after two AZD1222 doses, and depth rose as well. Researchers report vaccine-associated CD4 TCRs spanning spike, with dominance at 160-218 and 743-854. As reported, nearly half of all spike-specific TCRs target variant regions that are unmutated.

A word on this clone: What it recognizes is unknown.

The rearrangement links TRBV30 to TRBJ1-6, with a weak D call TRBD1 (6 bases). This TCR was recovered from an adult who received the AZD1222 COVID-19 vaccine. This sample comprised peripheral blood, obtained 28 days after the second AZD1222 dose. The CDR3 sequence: CAWRGQGFNSPLHF. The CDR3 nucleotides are TGTGCCTGGAGAGGTCAGGGGTTTAATTCACCCCTCCACTTT.